This T cell receptor (beta chain) appears in the sequencing data of a study of blood T cell repertoires in COVID-19. Some clones are missing from TCRdb's copy, which holds only in-frame ones; the method was immunoSEQ multiplex PCR. The sample consists of 60,000 or so clones, over 75% of them appearing once. The V gene end was trimmed by 3 bases and the J gene end by 4 bases; junction bases not matched to a gene: 11. Looked up from germline, CDR1 is SGHVS and CDR2 is FNYEAQ. There are 17 residues in the CDR3. The receptor's source is a man in his 60s with active or convalescent COVID-19. The source material was peripheral blood. The rearrangement joins TRBV7-6 to TRBJ2-5; 10 nucleotides agree with TRBD2. Written as DNA, the CDR3 is TGTGCCAGCAGCTTTCTTAAACTAGCGGGGTTTGGAGAGACCCAGTACTTC. Translating it yields CASSFLKLAGFGETQYF.